Below, 2 T cell receptor beta chains from the same sample are listed, as sequenced in a study of regulatory T cells in long-lasting Graves disease. Combining iRepertoire HTBI primers with Arm-PCR of CDR3 regions, the authors built TCR beta libraries. Via MiXCR, TCRdb re-called the multiplex PCR reads, giving one row per CDR3 protein. This sample carries 500,000 or so distinct CDR3 sequences, 13% to 15% of them seen once, and the ten largest clones take around a sixth. As to time point: newly diagnosed GD, antithyroid drugs for less than 3 months. The TCR library was made from RNA extracted from PBMCs. The same data also contributed to another study, on T cells in Graves' hyperthyroidism and ophthalmopathy.

The sample in question was peripheral blood mononuclear cells (PBMCs), obtained at new diagnosis, from a patient treated with antithyroid drugs. Receptors originate from a woman aged 45-65 years with Graves disease.

The sample holds many counts of this clonotype. The chain joins TRBV5-8 to TRBJ2-1; a possible D gene is TRBD2 (5 bases). CDR1 SGHTS and CDR2 YDEGEE come from the germline V gene. The V end was cut by 2 bases, the J end by 5 bases, with 17 bases between. This CDR3 is 16 amino acids long. CDR3 in amino acids: CASSLGVGWENNEQFF. The CDR3 DNA follows: TGTGCCAGCAGCTTAGGAGTTGGTTGGGAGAACAATGAGCAGTTCTTC.

This clonotype was observed many times. This sequence joins TRBV5-1 and TRBJ2-2; the D gene is possibly TRBD1 (6 bases). With 1 base removed from V and 4 bases from J, the gap between germline ends came to 14 bases. CDR3 size: 16 residues. Germline V lookup: CDR1 SGHRS, CDR2 YFSETQ. CDR3 protein: CASSLLAGVGTGELFF. CDR3 nucleotides: TGCGCCAGCAGCTTGCTGGCAGGGGTGGGCACCGGGGAGCTGTTTTTT. Looking up the rest from reference TRBV5-1 and TRBJ2-2 gives the full variable domain: KAGVTQTPRYLIKTRGQQVTLSCSPISGHRSVSWYQQTPGQGLQFLFEYFSETQRNKGNFPGRFSGRQFSNSRSEMNVSTLELGDSALYLCASSLLAGVGTGELFFGEGSRLTVL.